A selection of T cell receptor beta chains follows, all from one sample in a study of blood T cell dynamics during melanoma immunotherapy. Assay used: immunoSEQ multiplex PCR; TCRdb lists only in-frame clones, some missing. This table has about 13,000 clones, about 86% appearing once. Sequencing was performed on blood, taken from a patient treated with checkpoint blockade. These receptor sequences come from a human donor with melanoma. CDR3s include the opening cysteine and the closing phenylalanine or tryptophan. The order of the fields is clone size, V gene, D gene, J gene, CDR3 DNA, CDR3 protein. The D gene is left open where the match is weak. Rows give clone size only sometimes, using once, few, many, or a class for an expanded clone.

NA	TRBV5-1	NA	TRBJ1-1	TGCGCCAGCAGCACGGACGGACCTTTGAACACTGAAGCTTTCTTT	CASSTDGPLNTEAFF
NA	TRBV20-1	NA	TRBJ2-3	TGCAGTGCTAAGGAGCGCGATACGCAGTATTTT	CSAKERDTQYF
once	TRBV11-2	NA	TRBJ2-7	TGTGCCAGCAGCTCTGTCCGCCACCTACCTCAGCAGTACTTC	CASSSVRHLPQQYF
NA	TRBV9	NA	TRBJ2-5	TGTGCCAGCAGCGTAGGAGGCCTCTTAGAAGAGACCCAGTACTTC	CASSVGGLLEETQYF
NA	TRBV6-6	NA	TRBJ2-7	TGTGCCAGCAGTGAGCAATCCAAGCAGTACTTC	CASSEQSKQYF
NA	TRBV5-1	TRBD2	TRBJ2-2	TGCGCCAGCAGACGAGGACTAGCGGGAGTTAACACCGGGGAGCTGTTTTTT	CASRRGLAGVNTGELFF
NA	TRBV7-3	NA	TRBJ1-1	TGTGCCAGCAGCAGAGGGATGAACACTGAAGCTTTCTTT	CASSRGMNTEAFF
NA	TRBV5-5	NA	TRBJ1-3	TGTGCCAGCAGCTTGGTAGGGGGGAGCTCTGGAAACACCATATATTTT	CASSLVGGSSGNTIYF
NA	TRBV10-2	TRBD2	TRBJ2-2	TGCGCCAGCAGGACTAGCGGGGGGGCCACCGGGGAGCTGTTTTTT	CASRTSGGATGELFF
NA	TRBV7-9	NA	TRBJ1-3	TGTGCCAGCAGCTTAGCGGTCATGGGGAAATCCATATATTTT	CASSLAVMGKSIYF
NA	TRBV9	TRBD1	TRBJ2-7	TGTGCCAGCAGCGGAAGGGACAGCTCAGCCCACTACGAGCAGTACTTC	CASSGRDSSAHYEQYF
NA	TRBV5-6	NA	TRBJ2-7	TGTGCCAGCAGCCGGGACGGGTTACTGTACTTC	CASSRDGLLYF
NA	TRBV10-3	TRBD2	TRBJ2-7	TGTGCCATCAGGGACACCGGGACTAGCTCCTACGAGCAGTACTTC	CAIRDTGTSSYEQYF
once	TRBV6-5	NA	TRBJ2-5	TGTGCCAGCAGTTACGGCAGGGCCCAAGAGACCCAGTACTTC	CASSYGRAQETQYF
NA	TRBV7-7	NA	TRBJ1-1	TGTGCCAGCAGCCCTACAGTGAACACTGAAGCTTTCTTT	CASSPTVNTEAFF
NA	TRBV18	NA	TRBJ2-5	TGTGCCAGCTCACCCGGAAACCGCCAAGAGACCCAGTACTTC	CASSPGNRQETQYF
NA	TRBV7-3	TRBD1	TRBJ2-2	TGTGCCAGCAGCCTCTGGGACAGGGGGCGCGGCGGGGAGCTGTTTTTT	CASSLWDRGRGGELFF
NA	TRBV5-8	NA	TRBJ2-1	TGTGCCAGCACCCGATCTAGCTCTTCCTACAATGAGCAGTTCTTC	CASTRSSSSYNEQFF
NA	TRBV15	NA	TRBJ1-1	TGTGCCACCAGCAGAGGGACGGCACCGACGGGCACTGAAGCTTTCTTT	CATSRGTAPTGTEAFF
NA	TRBV28	TRBD1	TRBJ2-7	TGTGCCAGCAGTTCGGGACAGGCGGTATACGAGCAGTACTTC	CASSSGQAVYEQYF
NA	TRBV13	NA	TRBJ1-3	TGTGCCAGCAGCTCCCCCCCTCGTGGACCGGAGGGTTCTGGAAACACCATATATTTT	CASSSPPRGPEGSGNTIYF
NA	TRBV5-6	NA	TRBJ1-5	TGTGCCAGCAGCTTGAGGTCCGGGTTGAGGAGCAATCAGCCCCAGCATTTT	CASSLRSGLRSNQPQHF
NA	TRBV9	TRBD2	TRBJ2-5	TGTGCCAGCAGCGAGGATGGCGGGAGGGGAGAGACCCAGTACTTC	CASSEDGGRGETQYF
NA	TRBV6-6	NA	TRBJ1-2	TGTGCCAGCAGCCCACCGGCTAACTATGGCTACACCTTC	CASSPPANYGYTF
NA	TRBV9	TRBD1	TRBJ2-2	TGTGCCAGCAGCCCGGGACAGACCTGGGAGCTGTTTTTT	CASSPGQTWELFF
NA	TRBV21-1	NA	TRBJ1-1	TGTGCCAGCAACCACCGGAGGGGCAGGTTGAACACTGAAGCTTTCTTT	CASNHRRGRLNTEAFF
NA	TRBV6-6	NA	TRBJ1-1	TGTGCCAGCAGTACGGGACCGAACACTGAAGCTTTCTTT	CASSTGPNTEAFF
NA	TRBV18	NA	TRBJ1-1	TGTGCCAGCTCACCACGTCCGAGACAGAACACTGAAGCTTTCTTT	CASSPRPRQNTEAFF
NA	TRBV7-6	TRBD1	TRBJ1-3	TGTGCCAGCAGCTCCTTACAGGGGGCGCGTATTCGGACCATATATTTT	CASSSLQGARIRTIYF
NA	TRBV19	TRBD2	TRBJ2-4	TGTGCCAGTAGTCGACTAGCGGGGGCGCGAGGCATTCAGTACTTC	CASSRLAGARGIQYF
NA	TRBV13	NA	TRBJ2-7	TGTGCCAGCAGCTTAGGGGGGGTTACCTACGAGCAGTACTTC	CASSLGGVTYEQYF
once	TRBV28	NA	TRBJ2-7	TGTGCCAGCAGTTTCAGCAGGGGGAGGAACGAGCAGTACTTC	CASSFSRGRNEQYF
NA	TRBV2	NA	TRBJ1-1	TGTGCCAGCAGTGTTTTTGAGAACGCTGAAGCTTTCTTT	CASSVFENAEAFF
NA	TRBV9	NA	TRBJ2-1	TGTGCCAGCAGCGCGCCCCCCCCTAGTGAGCAGTTCTTC	CASSAPPPSEQFF
NA	TRBV11-2	TRBD1	TRBJ2-3	TGTGCCAGCAGCTTAGGTCCTGGGACAGGGGCAGATACGCAGTATTTT	CASSLGPGTGADTQYF
once	TRBV6-5	NA	TRBJ2-7	TGTGCCAGCAGTTACCAGACAGGAAACGAGCAGTACTTC	CASSYQTGNEQYF
NA	TRBV5-6	NA	TRBJ1-3	TGTGCCAGCAGCCCCCGCTCTGGAAACACCATATATTTT	CASSPRSGNTIYF
once	TRBV6-5	NA	TRBJ2-6	TGTGCCAGCAGTATTGTTTCTGGGGCCAACGTCCTGACTTTC	CASSIVSGANVLTF
NA	TRBV11-3	TRBD1	TRBJ2-1	TGTGCCAGCAGCCGGACAGGGAGATTAAGCTCCTACAATGAGCAGTTCTTC	CASSRTGRLSSYNEQFF
NA	TRBV11-2	NA	TRBJ2-2	TGTGCCAGCAGCCACGACAGGGACTTTTGGAACACCGGGGAGCTGTTTTTT	CASSHDRDFWNTGELFF
NA	TRBV30	NA	TRBJ2-1	TGTGCCTGGAGTGTACTTGACGGCAATGAGCAGTTCTTC	CAWSVLDGNEQFF
NA	TRBV2	TRBD1	TRBJ1-4	TGTGCCAGCAGTGGCCAGGGGGGATCTAATGAAAAACTGTTTTTT	CASSGQGGSNEKLFF
NA	TRBV9	TRBD2	TRBJ2-5	TGTGCCAGCAGCGGCGGACTAGCGGGAGGGAGAGAGACCCAGTACTTC	CASSGGLAGGRETQYF
NA	TRBV7-6	TRBD2	TRBJ2-5	TGTGCCAGCAGCTATGGGACTAGCGGGAGTGGGGAGACCCAGTACTTC	CASSYGTSGSGETQYF
NA	TRBV5-4	TRBD2	TRBJ2-3	TGTGCCAGCAGCCCCCAGACTAGCGGTGGGGATACGCAGTATTTT	CASSPQTSGGDTQYF
once	TRBV10-1	NA	TRBJ1-1	TGCGCCAGCAGAGTCAGCAAGAACACTGAAGCTTTCTTT	CASRVSKNTEAFF
NA	TRBV7-9	TRBD2	TRBJ2-3	TGTGCCAGCAGCTTAGTACTAGCGGGGGAGGCAGATACGCAGTATTTT	CASSLVLAGEADTQYF